Each of the 10 T cell receptor beta chains below was sequenced from the same sample in a study of T cell repertoires in cytomegalovirus infection. No antigen has been identified for these receptors. TCRdb re-derived calls from the reads in MiXCR, one entry per CDR3 protein. The table lists approximately 990,000 distinct CDR3 sequences, roughly 30% of them singletons. This specimen consisted of cultured CD8+ T cells from PBMCs, obtained from culture after CMV antigen stimulation. Receptors originate from a human donor in good health (CMV status not recorded). Some clones in this sample may be carry-over from other donors' samples.

This chain links TRBV10-3 with TRBJ1-2; unclear D gene. Germline V gene data show CDR1 as ENHRY and CDR2 as SYGVKD. V shed 6 bases and J shed 2 bases, with 4 bases lying between them. This CDR3 has 11 residues. CDR3 sequence reads: CAIRANYGYTF. DNA of the CDR3: TGTGCCATCAGGGCGAACTATGGCTACACCTTC.

The rearrangement uses TRBV5-6 and TRBJ1-1; D remains unclear. The CDR3 has 13 amino acids. V lost 0 bases to trimming and J lost 10 bases, with 13 bases between them. Germline V gene lookup returns CDR1 SGHDT and CDR2 YYEEEE. The CDR3 nucleotides read TGTGCCAGCAGCTTGGCAAGCGGAGGAGGAGCTTTCTTT. This sequence encodes CASSLASGGGAFF. Using reference TRBV5-6 and TRBJ1-1 for the parts outside the CDR3, the full variable domain is DAGVTQSPTHLIKTRGQQVTLRCSPKSGHDTVSWYQQALGQGPQFIFQYYEEEERQRGNFPDRFSGHQFPNYSSELNVNALLLGDSALYLCASSLASGGGAFFGQGTRLTVV.

This clonotype was counted only a few times. The chain combines TRBV19 with TRBJ2-1, with 8 positions matching TRBD1. The CDR3 loop spans 15 amino acids. V lost 5 bases to trimming and J lost 8 bases; unmatched junction nucleotides: 11. Germline V gene lookup returns CDR1 LNHDA and CDR2 SQIVND (reference sequence). This chain's CDR3 is CASSVKDRVLDEQFF. CDR3 sequence (DNA): TGTGCCAGTAGTGTCAAGGACAGGGTTTTAGATGAGCAGTTCTTC.

This clonotype was counted ten times or more. This chain joins TRBV7-8 and TRBJ2-1, with D possibly being TRBD2 (5 bases). The V gene lost 3 bases and the J gene lost 10 bases, with 10 bases spanning the gap. The germline V gene has CDR1 SGHVS and CDR2 FQNEAQ. The CDR3 runs to 12 residues. The CDR3 DNA sequence: TGTGCCAGCAGCTTTCGGGGTGGCGAGCAGTTCTTC. Amino acid sequence: CASSFRGGEQFF. Using reference TRBV7-8 and TRBJ2-1 for the parts outside the CDR3, the full variable domain is GAGVSQSPRYKVAKRGQDVALRCDPISGHVSLFWYQQALGQGPEFLTYFQNEAQLDKSGLPSDRFFAERPEGSVSTLKIQRTQQEDSAVYLCASSFRGGEQFFGPGTRLTVL.

This clonotype was seen more than once but under ten times. This chain connects TRBV19 to TRBJ2-5; D might be TRBD1 (6 bases). Looked up from germline, CDR1 is LNHDA and CDR2 is SQIVND (reference sequence). V lost 8 bases to trimming and J lost 5 bases, with 15 bases between them. The CDR3 loop spans 13 amino acids. The CDR3: CASSLQGHETQYF. In DNA, the CDR3 is TGTGCCAGTTCCCTACAGGGCCACGAGACCCAGTACTTC.

This clonotype occurred many times. This sequence joins TRBV6-1 and TRBJ2-3, with D tentatively TRBD2 (5 bases). The V gene lost 3 bases and the J gene lost 0 bases, with 10 bases spanning the gap. This CDR3 contains 15 residues. Germline values: CDR1 MNHNS, CDR2 SASEGT. CDR3 amino acids: CASSERGWSTDTQYF. The CDR3 bases are TGTGCCAGCAGTGAGAGAGGGTGGAGCACAGATACGCAGTATTTT.

This clonotype was counted a few times. V and J are TRBV4-1 and TRBJ2-2; D unresolved. The CDR3 is 15 amino acids. The germline V and J ends were trimmed by 0 bases and 0 bases, with 5 bases remaining between them. Germline V gene lookup returns CDR1 MGHRA and CDR2 YSYEKL. The CDR3 here is CASSQDPTNTGELFF. The DNA of the CDR3 is TGCGCCAGCAGCCAAGACCCCACGAACACCGGGGAGCTGTTTTTT.

The chain employs TRBV2 and TRBJ2-3, with a possible D match to TRBD2 (5 bases). The germline gives CDR1 SNHLY, CDR2 FYNNEI. Trimming shortened V by 9 bases and J by 3 bases, and 25 bases separated the two germline ends. The CDR3 sequence is 17 residues long. For the CDR3, the DNA is TGTGCCAGACTAACCCCGGACCCCGTACTAGGAACAGATACGCAGTATTTT. Translation: CARLTPDPVLGTDTQYF. Looking up the rest from reference TRBV2 and TRBJ2-3 gives the full variable domain: EPEVTQTPSHQVTQMGQEVILRCVPISNHLYFYWYRQILGQKVEFLVSFYNNEISEKSEIFDDQFSVERPDGSNFTLKIRSTKLEDSAMYFCARLTPDPVLGTDTQYFGPGTRLTVL.

The chain recombines TRBV7-8 with TRBJ2-5; maybe TRBD1 (6 bases). V lost 2 bases and J 5 bases, leaving 15 bases between the germline ends. Per germline, CDR1 SGHVS and CDR2 FQNEAQ. CDR3 length: 15 residues. CDR3 loop: CASSLWGTSHETQYF. In nucleotides, the CDR3 is TGTGCCAGCAGCTTATGGGGGACATCTCATGAGACCCAGTACTTC.

The CDR3 DNA reads TGTGCCAGCATCAAAAAGGCGGGGGTAGAGCAGTTCTTC. Amino acid sequence: CASIKKAGVEQFF. This chain connects TRBV6-2 or TRBV6-3 to TRBJ2-1; the match to TRBD2 covers 7 bases. Per germline, CDR1 MNHEY and CDR2 SVGEGT. There are 13 residues in the CDR3. With V trimmed by 7 bases and J by 10 bases, 10 bases remained unmatched.